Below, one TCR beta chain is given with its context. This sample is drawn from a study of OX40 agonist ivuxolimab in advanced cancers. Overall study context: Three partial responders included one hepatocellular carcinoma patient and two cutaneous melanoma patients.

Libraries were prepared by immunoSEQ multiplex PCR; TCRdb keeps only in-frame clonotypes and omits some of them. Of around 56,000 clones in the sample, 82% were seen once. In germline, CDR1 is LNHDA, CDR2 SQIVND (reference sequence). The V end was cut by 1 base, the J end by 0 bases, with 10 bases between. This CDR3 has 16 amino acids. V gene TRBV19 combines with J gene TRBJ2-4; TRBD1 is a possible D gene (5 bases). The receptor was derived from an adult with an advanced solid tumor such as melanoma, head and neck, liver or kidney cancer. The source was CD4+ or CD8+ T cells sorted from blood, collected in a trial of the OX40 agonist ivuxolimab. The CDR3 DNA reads TGTGCCAGTAGTATAGGGCCAGGGCAAGCCAAAAACATTCAGTACTTC. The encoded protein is CASSIGPGQAKNIQYF.